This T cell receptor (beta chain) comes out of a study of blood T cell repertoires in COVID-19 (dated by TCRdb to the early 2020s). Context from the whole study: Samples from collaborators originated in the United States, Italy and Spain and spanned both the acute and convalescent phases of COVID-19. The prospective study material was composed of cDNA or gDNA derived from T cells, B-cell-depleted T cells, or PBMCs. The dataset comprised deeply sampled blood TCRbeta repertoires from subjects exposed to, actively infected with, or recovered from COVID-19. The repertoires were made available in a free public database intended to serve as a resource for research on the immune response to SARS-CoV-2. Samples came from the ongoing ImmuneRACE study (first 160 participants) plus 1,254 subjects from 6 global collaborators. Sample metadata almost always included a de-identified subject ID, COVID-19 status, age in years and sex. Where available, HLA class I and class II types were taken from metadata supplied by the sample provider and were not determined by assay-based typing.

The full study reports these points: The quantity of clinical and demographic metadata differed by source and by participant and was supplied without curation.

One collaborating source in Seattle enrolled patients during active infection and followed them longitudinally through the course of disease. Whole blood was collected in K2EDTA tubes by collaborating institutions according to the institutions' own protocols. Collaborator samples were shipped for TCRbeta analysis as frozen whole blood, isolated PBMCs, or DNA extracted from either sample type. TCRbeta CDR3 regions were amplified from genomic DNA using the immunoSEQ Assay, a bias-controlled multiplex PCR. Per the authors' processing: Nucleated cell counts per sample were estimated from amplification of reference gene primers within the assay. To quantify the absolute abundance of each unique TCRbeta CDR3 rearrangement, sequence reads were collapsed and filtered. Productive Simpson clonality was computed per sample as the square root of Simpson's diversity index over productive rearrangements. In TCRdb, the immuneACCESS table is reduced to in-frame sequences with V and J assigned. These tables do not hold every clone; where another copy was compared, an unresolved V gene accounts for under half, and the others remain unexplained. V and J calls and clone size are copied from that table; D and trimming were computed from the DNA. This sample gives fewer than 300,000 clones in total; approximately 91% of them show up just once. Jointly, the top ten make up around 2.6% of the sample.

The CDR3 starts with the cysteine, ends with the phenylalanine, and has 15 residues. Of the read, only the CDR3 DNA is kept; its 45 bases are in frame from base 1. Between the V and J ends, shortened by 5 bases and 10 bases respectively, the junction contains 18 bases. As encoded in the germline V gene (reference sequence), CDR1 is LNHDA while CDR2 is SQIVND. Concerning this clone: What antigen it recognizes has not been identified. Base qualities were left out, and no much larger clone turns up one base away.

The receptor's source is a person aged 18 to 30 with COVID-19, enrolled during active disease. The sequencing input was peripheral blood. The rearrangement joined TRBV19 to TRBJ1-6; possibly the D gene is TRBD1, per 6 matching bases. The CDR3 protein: CASSPLDSQGSPLHF. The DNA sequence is TGTGCCAGTAGTCCACTGGACAGCCAGGGCTCACCCCTCCACTTT.